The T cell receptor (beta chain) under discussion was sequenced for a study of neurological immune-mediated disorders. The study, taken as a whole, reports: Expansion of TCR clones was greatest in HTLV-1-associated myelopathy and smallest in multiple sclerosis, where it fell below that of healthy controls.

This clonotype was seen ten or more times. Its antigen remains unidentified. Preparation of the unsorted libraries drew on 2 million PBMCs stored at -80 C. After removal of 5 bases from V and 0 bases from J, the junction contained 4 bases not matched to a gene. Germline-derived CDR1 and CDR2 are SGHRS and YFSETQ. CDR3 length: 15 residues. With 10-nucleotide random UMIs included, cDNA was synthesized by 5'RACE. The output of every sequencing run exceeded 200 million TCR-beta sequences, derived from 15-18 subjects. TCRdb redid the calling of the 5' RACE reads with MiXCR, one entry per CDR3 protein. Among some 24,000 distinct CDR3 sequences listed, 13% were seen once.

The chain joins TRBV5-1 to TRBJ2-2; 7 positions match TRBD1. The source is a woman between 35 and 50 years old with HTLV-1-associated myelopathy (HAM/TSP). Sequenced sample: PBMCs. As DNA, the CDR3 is TGCGCCAGCAGGTCGACAGGGACGAACACCGGGGAGCTGTTTTTT. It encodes CASRSTGTNTGELFF.